The 32 T cell receptor beta chains listed next were all sequenced from one sample in a study of blood T cell repertoires in COVID-19. Method: immunoSEQ multiplex PCR; TCRdb's copy keeps in-frame clones and lacks some. The sample yields 250,000 to 350,000 clones, roughly 87% seen once. Sequencing input: peripheral blood. Receptors were obtained from a man between 18 and 35 years old with active or convalescent COVID-19.

V is TRBV5-4 and J is TRBJ2-3; a weak D match, TRBD1 (5 bases). Germline V lookup: CDR1 SGHNT, CDR2 YYREEE (reference sequence). This CDR3 contains 14 residues. V shed 3 bases and J shed 6 bases, with 14 bases lying between them. In DNA, the CDR3 is TGTGCCAGCAGCTGGGGCCCTCGTGGGGATACGCAGTATTTT. Its protein product is CASSWGPRGDTQYF.

The genes are TRBV6-1 and TRBJ2-7; D is perhaps TRBD1 (5 bases). CDR1 is MNHNS, CDR2 SASEGT, per germline. V was cut by 2 bases and J by 1 base, with 12 bases left in between. The CDR3 is made up of 15 amino acids. The CDR3 spells CASSEYWGSSYEQYF. The CDR3 nucleotides read TGTGCCAGCAGTGAATATTGGGGCTCATCCTACGAGCAGTACTTC.

V usage is TRBV20-1 and J usage is TRBJ2-1; 9 positions match TRBD2. CDR3 size: 14 residues. J gave up 7 bases and V 3 bases, and 7 bases lay outside the gene matches. Germline V CDR1 and CDR2: DFQATT, SNEGSKA (reference sequence). This chain's CDR3 is CSASKREVRNEQFF. Written as DNA, the CDR3 is TGCAGTGCTAGTAAGCGGGAGGTGAGGAATGAGCAGTTCTTC.

This chain connects TRBV27 to TRBJ2-1; 9 bases agree with TRBD2. The V segment lost 5 bases and the J segment 8 bases; nucleotides outside the gene matches: 7. Per the germline V gene, CDR1 is MNHEY and CDR2 is SMNVEV (reference sequence). The CDR3 sequence is 14 residues long. The chain's CDR3 is CASSRLAGADEQFF. In DNA, the CDR3 is TGTGCCAGCAGTCGCTTAGCGGGAGCTGATGAGCAGTTCTTC.

This clone was counted between two and nine times. The chain links TRBV7-2 to TRBJ1-1; D is perhaps TRBD1 (5 bases). CDR3 length: 16 residues. The germline V and J ends were trimmed by 5 bases and 4 bases, with 20 bases remaining between them. Germline V CDR1 and CDR2: SGHTA, FQGNSA. CDR3 sequence (DNA): TGTGCCAGCAGCCATTCACGCTTAGGGGTGGGCACTGAAGCTTTCTTT. Its protein product is CASSHSRLGVGTEAFF.

The chain uses TRBV5-7 and TRBJ1-1; D perhaps matches TRBD1 (5 bases). TRBV5-7 is filed as an ORF, its function uncertain. Trimming shortened V by 4 bases and J by 8 bases, and 15 bases separated the two germline ends. The CDR3 spans 13 residues. Here the CDR3 DNA reads TGTGCCAGCAGCCCCGTCTGTCAGGGAGAAGCTTTCTTT. The encoded protein is CASSPVCQGEAFF.

The table lists this clone with a count of one. V and J are TRBV25-1 and TRBJ1-5, with D perhaps matching TRBD1 (5 bases). The CDR3 runs 13 residues. V gave up 2 bases and J gave up 7 bases, with 9 bases separating them. Germline V gives CDR1 MGHDK, CDR2 SYGVNS. The CDR3 is CASSEGRGQPQHF. CDR3 coding DNA: TGTGCCAGCAGTGAAGGTAGGGGACAGCCCCAGCATTTT.

This chain links TRBV28 with TRBJ1-5; D not certain. Germline lookup yields CDR1 MDHEN and CDR2 SYDVKM. Trimming removed 5 bases at V and 0 bases at J, with 8 bases between. The CDR3 has 14 amino acids. The CDR3 DNA sequence: TGTGCCAGCAGTCCCTTCCGTAGCAATCAGCCCCAGCATTTT. It yields the protein CASSPFRSNQPQHF.

The rearrangement joins TRBV15 to TRBJ1-4; D ambiguous. Germline V gene sequence: CDR1 LNHNV, CDR2 YYDKDF (reference sequence). The CDR3 loop spans 16 amino acids. V was cut by 1 base and J by 0 bases, with 9 bases left in between. The CDR3 sequence: CATSRVGGATNEKLFF. The CDR3 DNA reads TGTGCCACCAGCAGAGTAGGAGGTGCAACTAATGAAAAACTGTTTTTT. The full variable domain, with the rest looked up from reference TRBV15 and TRBJ1-4, is DAMVIQNPRYQVTQFGKPVTLSCSQTLNHNVMYWYQQKSSQAPKLLFHYYDKDFNNEADTPDNFQSRRPNTSFCFLDIRSPGLGDTAMYLCATSRVGGATNEKLFFGSGTQLSVL.

On this clone itself: Other nucleotide sequences in the sample specify the same CDR3. The rearrangement links TRBV9 to TRBJ1-2, with a possible D match to TRBD1 (5 bases). Trimming pared 0 bases from V and 4 bases from J, leaving 7 bases between. Germline lookup yields CDR1 SGDLS and CDR2 YYNGEE. The CDR3 has 13 amino acids. CDR3 residues: CASSVGGSYGYTF. CDR3 DNA: TGTGCCAGCAGCGTAGGGGGCTCCTATGGCTACACCTTC.

This clone was detected a few times. The gene calls are TRBV25-1 and TRBJ2-7; 8 nucleotides align to TRBD2. Germline V lookup: CDR1 MGHDK, CDR2 SYGVNS. Losses at the gene ends were 3 bases for V and 2 bases for J; bases not matched to a gene: 6. The CDR3 has 15 residues. CDR3 sequence: CASSETGGATYEQYF. The CDR3 DNA sequence: TGTGCCAGCAGTGAGACCGGGGGGGCTACCTACGAGCAGTACTTC.

The genes are TRBV7-9 and TRBJ2-7; 8 nucleotides agree with TRBD1. Germline assignment: CDR1 SEHNR and CDR2 FQNEAQ (reference sequence). The J segment lost 2 bases and the V segment lost 4 bases, leaving 10 bases of the junction unmatched. This CDR3 contains 16 residues. The CDR3 region is CASSSIAGTGTYEQYF. In DNA form, the CDR3 reads TGTGCCAGCAGCTCCATTGCCGGGACAGGAACCTACGAGCAGTACTTC.

The chain carries TRBV14 and TRBJ2-3; the D gene is possibly TRBD1 (6 bases). Germline-derived CDR1 and CDR2 are SGHDN and FVKESK. V lost 4 bases to trimming and J lost 1 base, with 15 bases between them. This CDR3 contains 16 residues. Written as DNA, the CDR3 is TGTGCCAGCAGCCCCCGGGTTGACAGGCGCACAGATACGCAGTATTTT. Translation: CASSPRVDRRTDTQYF.

This chain links TRBV19 with TRBJ1-3, with a possible D match to TRBD1 (6 bases). The V end was cut by 10 bases, the J end by 4 bases, with 11 bases between. Germline lookup yields CDR1 LNHDA and CDR2 SQIVND (reference sequence). The CDR3 covers 12 residues. The CDR3 DNA reads as TGTGCCACCCGGACAGTCGGAAACACCATATATTTT. This encodes CATRTVGNTIYF.

The V call is TRBV28, the J call TRBJ2-7, with 11 bases that match TRBD2. With V trimmed by 3 bases and J by 0 bases, 10 bases remained unmatched. The CDR3 extends over 18 amino acids. Germline values: CDR1 MDHEN, CDR2 SYDVKM. The CDR3 is CASSLLGTSGANSYEQYF. In DNA form, the CDR3 reads TGTGCCAGCAGTTTGTTGGGGACTAGCGGCGCTAACTCCTACGAGCAGTACTTC.

The V call is TRBV6-6, the J call TRBJ2-1; 11 nucleotides line up with TRBD2. With 7 bases clipped from V and 0 bases from J, the junction kept 5 bases outside the gene matches. The CDR3 totals 16 residues. Germline CDR1 and CDR2: MNHNY and SVGAGI (reference sequence). CDR3 in amino acids: CASKGTSGSSYNEQFF. CDR3 bases: TGTGCCAGCAAGGGGACTAGCGGAAGCTCCTACAATGAGCAGTTCTTC.

The genes are TRBV6-5 and TRBJ1-1, with TRBD1 as a possible D gene (5 bases). CDR1 is MNHEY, CDR2 SVGAGI, per germline. The CDR3 length is 14 residues. V shed 7 bases and J shed 5 bases, with 17 bases lying between them. In nucleotides, the CDR3 is TGTGCCAGCACCCAACAGGTGTCGGGTACTGAAGCTTTCTTT. Amino acid sequence: CASTQQVSGTEAFF.

This clone was recorded a few times. The genes are TRBV12-3 or TRBV12-4 and TRBJ1-4; D gene unclear. Deletions cut 2 bases from V and 8 bases from J, with 9 bases between. This CDR3 has 13 amino acids. The chain's CDR3 is CASSLRPGEKLFF. CDR3 sequence (DNA): TGTGCCAGCAGTTTACGGCCGGGGGAAAAACTGTTTTTT.

This chain uses TRBV10-1 with TRBJ2-7; 7 bases are shared with TRBD1. The CDR3 sequence is 15 residues long. The junction had 5 bases not matched to a gene; V was cut back by 2 bases and J by 1 base. Germline V gives CDR1 WNHNN, CDR2 SYGVQD (reference sequence). The DNA of the CDR3 is TGCGCCAGCAGTGAGGAGACAGGGCCATCCTACGAGCAGTACTTC. The encoded protein is CASSEETGPSYEQYF.

CDR3 nucleotides: TGTGCCCCCCGGTACTGGCGGGGGAGCTACGAGCAGTACTTC. This codes for CAPRYWRGSYEQYF. The chain uses TRBV24-1 and TRBJ2-7; 7 bases match TRBD2. The CDR3 totals 14 residues. The trim removed 12 bases at V and 3 bases at J, leaving 13 bases unmatched. From germline, CDR1 is KGHDR and CDR2 SFDVKD.

The chain carries TRBV18 and TRBJ2-1; TRBD2 agrees at 12 bases. V lost 2 bases, J lost 0 bases, and 5 bases stayed unmatched. The germline V gene encodes CDR1 KGHSH and CDR2 LQKENI. This CDR3 is 18 amino acids long. CDR3 region: CASSPRSSGGGSYNEQFF. The DNA of the CDR3 is TGTGCCAGCTCACCAAGGTCTAGCGGGGGGGGCTCCTACAATGAGCAGTTCTTC.

The V gene is TRBV7-3, the J gene TRBJ2-1, with 13 bases identical to TRBD2. From germline, CDR1 is SGHTA and CDR2 FQGTGA. CDR3 size: 18 residues. Unmatched junction bases numbered 2, after V lost 0 bases and J lost 0 bases. The CDR3 reads CASSLTRTSGSSYNEQFF. The DNA of the CDR3 is TGTGCCAGCAGCTTAACGCGGACTAGCGGGAGCTCCTACAATGAGCAGTTCTTC.

The chain employs TRBV12-3 or TRBV12-4 and TRBJ1-4, with 10 positions matching TRBD1. The CDR3 contains 13 residues. Trimming cost V 8 bases and J 5 bases; bases outside gene matches: 2. CDR3 sequence: CASRGQGNEKLFF. CDR3 DNA sequence: TGTGCCAGCCGGGGACAGGGGAATGAAAAACTGTTTTTT.

The rearrangement joins TRBV6-5 to TRBJ2-2, with a tentative D call TRBD1 (5 bases). The V end lost 8 bases, the J end lost 3 bases, and 13 bases lay between the germline ends. The CDR3 runs 14 residues. Per the germline V gene, CDR1 is MNHEY and CDR2 is SVGAGI. The CDR3 DNA reads TGTGCCAGCGTAAGGGCAGGGTACACCGGGGAGCTGTTTTTT. This codes for CASVRAGYTGELFF.

Worth noting for this clone: A junction boundary mismatches the germline segment, possibly from a read error. The chain couples TRBV19 to TRBJ1-3, with D uncertain. Germline V lookup: CDR1 LNHDA, CDR2 SQIVND (reference sequence). This CDR3 comprises 10 residues. CDR3 DNA: TGTGCCAGTATAATCTGGAACTCAGGATTT. Residues: CASIIWNSGF.

Points on this clone: Other DNA sequences in the same sample also yield this CDR3. This chain uses TRBV5-1 with TRBJ1-1; D gene unclear. The germline gives CDR1 SGHRS, CDR2 YFSETQ. This CDR3 spans 15 amino acids. V shed 3 bases and J shed 2 bases, with 14 bases lying between them. The chain's CDR3 is CASSSGIGSNTEAFF. Here the CDR3 DNA reads TGCGCCAGCAGCTCAGGCATAGGTTCCAACACTGAAGCTTTCTTT.

The CDR3 loop reads CASSDSPETQYF. For the CDR3, the DNA is TGTGCCAGCAGTGATTCTCCAGAGACCCAGTACTTC. V and J are TRBV25-1 and TRBJ2-5, with D hard to call. Germline CDR1 and CDR2: MGHDK and SYGVNS. The CDR3 length is 12 residues. V gave up 3 bases and J gave up 4 bases, with 6 bases separating them.

The chain joins TRBV6-6 to TRBJ1-5, with TRBD1 matching 7 bases. The CDR3 has 15 amino acids. V lost 6 bases to trimming and J lost 2 bases; unmatched junction nucleotides: 7. Germline CDR1 and CDR2: MNHNY and SVGAGI (reference sequence). The CDR3 DNA reads TGTGCCAGCAGACCGGACAGGCTAGGCAATCAGCCCCAGCATTTT. This sequence encodes CASRPDRLGNQPQHF.

The chain recombines TRBV7-8 with TRBJ1-2, with TRBD1 identical over 8 bases. V trimming: 6 bases; J trimming: 4 bases; junction bases outside the gene matches: 4. This CDR3 has 13 residues. The germline V gene encodes CDR1 SGHVS and CDR2 FQNEAQ. The CDR3 region is CASSPTGGYGYTF. For the CDR3, the DNA is TGTGCCAGCAGTCCCACAGGGGGCTATGGCTACACCTTC.

The rearrangement links TRBV5-4 to TRBJ2-7; 7 bases fit TRBD1. Germline lookup yields CDR1 SGHNT and CDR2 YYREEE (reference sequence). CDR3 length: 14 residues. Trimming at V came to 6 bases and at J to 2 bases, leaving 8 bases not matched to a gene. The CDR3 reads CASTIQGSTYEQYF. CDR3 nucleotides: TGTGCCAGCACGATACAGGGGTCAACCTACGAGCAGTACTTC.

The chain couples TRBV24-1 to TRBJ2-1, with D possibly being TRBD2 (6 bases). Germline lookup yields CDR1 KGHDR and CDR2 SFDVKD. V lost 3 bases and J 3 bases, leaving 14 bases between the germline ends. The CDR3 totals 16 residues. CDR3 amino acids: CATSDNSGHYYNEQFF. CDR3 nucleotide sequence: TGTGCCACCAGTGATAACAGCGGGCACTACTACAATGAGCAGTTCTTC.

In DNA, the CDR3 is TGTGCCAGCAGTTCCCTGGGCAGCGGGAGGCCCTCCGTCTACGAGCAGTACTTC. Encoded protein: CASSSLGSGRPSVYEQYF. The chain employs TRBV27 and TRBJ2-7; TRBD2 matches at 9 bases. CDR1 and CDR2 from the germline V gene are MNHEY and SMNVEV (reference sequence). The CDR3 runs to 18 residues. V was pared by 4 bases and J by 3 bases, with 16 bases of the junction left unmatched.